The text below deals with one T cell receptor (beta chain). Its antigen is not identified. This may be a read error: a much more frequent sequence differs by one nucleotide. Treatment of any kind had been given to no patient before thyroid surgery. TCRdb reanalyzed the PCR reads via MiXCR. The sample includes about 34,000 clones, 15% to 20% of them seen just once. The data stem from a study of metastatic and nonmetastatic thyroid tumors. The CDR3 has 17 amino acids. CDR1 and CDR2 (germline): MNHNY, SVGAGI (reference sequence). The trim removed 1 base at V and 5 bases at J, leaving 10 bases unmatched. Overall study results and limits: Versus benign nodules, malignant thyroid tumors reportedly had significantly higher TCR beta diversity, in blood and tumor.

This sequence was found in a female donor with papillary thyroid cancer or a benign thyroid nodule (not recorded which). Some clones in this sample may be carry-over from other donors' samples. Sequenced input: blood. The chain carries TRBV6-6 and TRBJ1-4; 7 positions match TRBD1. CDR3 DNA: TGTGCCAGCAGTTACTACCCTGACAGGGTTCTAAATGAAAAACTGTTTTTT. It is translated as CASSYYPDRVLNEKLFF.